These 6 T cell receptor beta chains were sequenced from one sample in a study of blood T cell repertoires in COVID-19. Assay used: immunoSEQ multiplex PCR; TCRdb lists only in-frame clones, some missing. This table holds tens of thousands of clones, approximately 85% found once. The specimen sequenced was peripheral blood. The receptor source for this set is a man aged 45-65 years with active COVID-19.

The chain links TRBV6-5 to TRBJ1-3, with D unclear. CDR3 length equals 15 residues. Germline V CDR1 and CDR2: MNHEY, SVGAGI. Trimming shortened V by 0 bases and J by 0 bases, and 6 bases separated the two germline ends. The CDR3 reads CASSYSTGSGNTIYF. The CDR3, as DNA: TGTGCCAGCAGTTACTCGACTGGCTCTGGAAACACCATATATTTT.

The chain uses TRBV4-2 and TRBJ2-7; D unclear. The CDR3 consists of 12 residues. Trimming took off 8 bases at V and 1 base at J, with 9 bases between the two ends. Germline assignment: CDR1 LGHNA and CDR2 YNFKEQ. In DNA, the CDR3 is TGTGCCAGCCGGTCTGGTTCCTACGAGCAGTACTTC. Amino acid sequence: CASRSGSYEQYF.

The CDR3, as DNA: TGTGCCAGCTCACTACAGGGGGCCGGGGAGCTGTTTTTT. Amino acid sequence: CASSLQGAGELFF. V is TRBV18 and J is TRBJ2-2; 8 bases fit TRBD1. The CDR3 has 13 amino acids. The ends lost 4 bases at V and 6 bases at J; junction bases unmatched: 1. Germline assignment: CDR1 KGHSH and CDR2 LQKENI.

This clone has only a few counts. This chain connects TRBV19 to TRBJ2-7; 8 bases align to TRBD1. This CDR3 is 14 amino acids long. The germline CDR1 and CDR2 sequences are LNHDA and SQIVND (reference sequence). Unmatched junction bases numbered 9, after V lost 6 bases and J lost 5 bases. CDR3 sequence: CASRLRGLGDEQYF. The DNA for the CDR3 is TGTGCCAGTAGACTCAGGGGGCTGGGGGACGAGCAGTACTTC.

The chain employs TRBV19 and TRBJ1-1; 10 bases line up with TRBD1. Germline values: CDR1 LNHDA, CDR2 SQIVND (reference sequence). The J segment lost 10 bases and the V segment lost 0 bases, leaving 5 bases of the junction unmatched. This CDR3 region has 14 residues. DNA for the CDR3: TGTGCCAGTAGTATAGACGGGACAGGGGAGGGAGCTTTCTTT. This translates into CASSIDGTGEGAFF.

This sequence joins TRBV4-1 and TRBJ2-2, with 13 bases that match TRBD2. CDR1 and CDR2 (germline): MGHRA, YSYEKL. The V segment lost 5 bases and the J segment 5 bases; nucleotides outside the gene matches: 5. The CDR3 sequence is 16 residues long. The CDR3 spells CASSVRLAGGTGELFF. The CDR3 nucleotides read TGCGCCAGCAGCGTTCGACTAGCGGGAGGTACCGGGGAGCTGTTTTTT.